The TCR beta chain under discussion was sequenced for a study of blood T cells in healthy people across ages. This CDR3 is built from 13 residues. CDR1 and CDR2 from the germline V gene are DFQATT and SNEGSKA (reference sequence). V gave up 3 bases and J gave up 8 bases, with 16 bases separating them. This clonotype was recorded a few times. Alongside a J-beta primer mix, a sample-barcoded 5' primer served in a second PCR lasting roughly 6 to 11 cycles. TCRdb processed the 5' RACE reads anew with MiXCR; each CDR3 protein has one entry. In the table there are 650,000 to 700,000 distinct CDR3 sequences, under 65% of which are singletons.

The rearrangement uses TRBV20-1 and TRBJ1-2, with TRBD1 as a possible D gene (5 bases). This clonotype originated in a woman older than 75 in good health. The sample consisted of blood. CDR3 region: CSASDRHLDGYTF. CDR3 sequence (DNA): TGCAGTGCTAGCGACAGACACTTGGACGGCTACACCTTC.